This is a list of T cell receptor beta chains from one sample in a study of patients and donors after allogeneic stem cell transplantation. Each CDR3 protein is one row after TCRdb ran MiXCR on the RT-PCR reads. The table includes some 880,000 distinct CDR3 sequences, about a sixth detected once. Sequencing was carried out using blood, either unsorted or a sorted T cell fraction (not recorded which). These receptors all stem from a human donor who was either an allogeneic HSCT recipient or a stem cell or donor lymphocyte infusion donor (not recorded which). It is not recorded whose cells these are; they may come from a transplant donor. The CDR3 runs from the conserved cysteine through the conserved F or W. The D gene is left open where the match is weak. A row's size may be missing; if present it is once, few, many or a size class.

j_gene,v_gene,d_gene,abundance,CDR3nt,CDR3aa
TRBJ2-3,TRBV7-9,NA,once,TGTGCCAGCAGCTTATCCAGGGACTCACCCACAGATACGCAGTATTTT,CASSLSRDSPTDTQYF
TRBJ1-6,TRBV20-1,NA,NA,TGCAGTGCTGTGACTCGGACGTCCTTCTATAATTCACCCCTCCACTTT,CSAVTRTSFYNSPLHF
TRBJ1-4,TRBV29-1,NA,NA,TGCAGCGTTGGGGCAGGAAATGAAAAACTGTTTTTT,CSVGAGNEKLFF
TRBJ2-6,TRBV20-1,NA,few,TGCAGTGCCGAGGGGTTTTCCGGGGCCAACGTCCTGACTTTC,CSAEGFSGANVLTF
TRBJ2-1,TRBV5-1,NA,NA,TGCGCCAGCAGCACACGAGGCGGGGAGCGGAATGAGCAGTTCTTC,CASSTRGGERNEQFF
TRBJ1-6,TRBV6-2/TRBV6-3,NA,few,TGTGCCAGCAGTTACCTGGCGGGGAATTCACCCCTCCACTTT,CASSYLAGNSPLHF
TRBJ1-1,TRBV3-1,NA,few,TGTGCCAGCAGCCTTAAATATATGAACACTGAAGCTTTCTTT,CASSLKYMNTEAFF
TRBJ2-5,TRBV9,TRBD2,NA,TGTGCCAGCAGCATCCGTAGCGGGGATTTTGAAGAGACCCAGTACTTC,CASSIRSGDFEETQYF
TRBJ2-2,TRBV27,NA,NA,TGTGCCAGCAGTTTATCCAGGACAGCCAGATACAACACCGGGGAGCTGTTTTTT,CASSLSRTARYNTGELFF
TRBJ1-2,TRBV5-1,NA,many,TGCGCCAGCAGTTTGTCTTGGCTTACTTATGGCTACACCTTC,CASSLSWLTYGYTF
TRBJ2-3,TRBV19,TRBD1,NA,TGTGCCAGTAGTATAAGGGGGACAGCAAACCCAGATACGCAGTATTTT,CASSIRGTANPDTQYF
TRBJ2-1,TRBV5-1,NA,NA,TGCGCCAGCAGTTCCGGGACTCCCCCCTATGAGCAGTTCTTC,CASSSGTPPYEQFF
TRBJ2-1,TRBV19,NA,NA,TGTGCCAGTACCCTAGAGGGAAACAATGAGCAGTTCTTC,CASTLEGNNEQFF
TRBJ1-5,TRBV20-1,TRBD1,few,TGCAGTGCTAGAACAGGGGCCAATAGCAATCAGCCCCAGCATTTT,CSARTGANSNQPQHF
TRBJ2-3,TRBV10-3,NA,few,TGTGCCATCAGTGAGGGGGGGCCTTTACGAACAGATACGCAGTATTTT,CAISEGGPLRTDTQYF
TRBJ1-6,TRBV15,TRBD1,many,TGTGCCACCAAAATCGGCTCGGGACAGATGAATTCACCCCTCCACTTT,CATKIGSGQMNSPLHF
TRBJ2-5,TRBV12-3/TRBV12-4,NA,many,TGTGCCAGCAGTTTTGGGCCTTACCAAGAGACCCAGTACTTC,CASSFGPYQETQYF
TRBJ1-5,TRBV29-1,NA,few,TGCAGCGTTGGCGAGAATATTAATCAGCCCCAGCATTTT,CSVGENINQPQHF
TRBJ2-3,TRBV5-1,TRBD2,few,TGCGCCAGCAGCACGGGGACTAGCGGGAGTAAGGTAACGCAGTATTTT,CASSTGTSGSKVTQYF
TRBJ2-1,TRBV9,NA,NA,TGTGCCAGCAGCGTCGGGGTTAAGACCTACAATGAGCAGTTCTTC,CASSVGVKTYNEQFF
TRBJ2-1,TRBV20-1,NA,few,TGCAGTGTGCCCCTCTCGTCTGAGCAGTTCTTC,CSVPLSSEQFF
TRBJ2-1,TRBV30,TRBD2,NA,TGTGCCTGGACGTTCTTGGGGGGGACCTACAATGAGCAGTTCTTC,CAWTFLGGTYNEQFF
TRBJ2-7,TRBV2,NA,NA,TGTGCCAGCAGATCTTTACTAGTCTCCTACGAGCAGTACTTC,CASRSLLVSYEQYF
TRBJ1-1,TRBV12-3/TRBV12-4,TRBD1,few,TGTGCCAGCAGTTTAGACAGACAGGGGCGAGAAGCTTTCTTT,CASSLDRQGREAFF
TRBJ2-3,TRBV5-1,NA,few,TGCGCCAGCAGTCGAGTGAAAGATACGCAGTATTTT,CASSRVKDTQYF